One and the same sample provided the 14 T cell receptor beta chains below, sequenced in a study of shared clonotypes between healthy human individuals. Libraries were prepared by immunoSEQ multiplex PCR; TCRdb keeps only in-frame clonotypes and omits some of them. The sample records about 2.2 million clones, just over 90% being singletons. Naive CD8 populations comprised CD45RO-negative cells positively selected for CCR7, excluding terminally differentiated effector memory CD45RA+ cells. Sequences were obtained from naive CD8+ T cells from PBMCs. The source is a man between 18 and 35 years old in good health. Some clones in this sample may be carry-over from other donors' samples.

V and J are TRBV28 and TRBJ2-2; 7 nucleotides align to TRBD2. This CDR3 region has 16 residues. After removal of 5 bases from V and 1 base from J, the junction contained 7 bases not matched to a gene. The V gene's germline CDR1 is MDHEN and CDR2 SYDVKM. CDR3 residues: CASSPRGGRNTGELFF. CDR3 nucleotide sequence: TGTGCCAGCAGTCCCCGGGGAGGGAGGAACACCGGGGAGCTGTTTTTT.

To note about this clone: The sample contains more than one DNA sequence encoding this CDR3. The CDR3 sequence: CASSLNRATEAFF. CDR3 sequence (DNA): TGTGCCAGCAGCTTGAACAGGGCCACTGAAGCTTTCTTT. The chain uses TRBV5-6 and TRBJ1-1; weak D call: TRBD1 (6 bases). The V end lost 1 base, the J end lost 4 bases, and 8 bases lay between the germline ends. The CDR3 spans 13 residues. CDR1 is SGHDT and CDR2 is YYEEEE in the germline V gene.

The chain carries TRBV27 and TRBJ1-2; 9 bases fit TRBD1. Trimming at V came to 3 bases and at J to 7 bases, leaving 6 bases not matched to a gene. Germline V CDR1 and CDR2: MNHEY, SMNVEV (reference sequence). This CDR3 spans 14 amino acids. This chain's CDR3 is CASSFKQGAAGYTF. The DNA for the CDR3 is TGTGCCAGCAGTTTTAAACAGGGGGCCGCTGGCTACACCTTC.

The V gene is TRBV19, the J gene TRBJ2-7, with 12 bases lining up with TRBD2. CDR3 size: 16 residues. Germline loops: CDR1 LNHDA, CDR2 SQIVND (reference sequence). Trimming took 7 bases from V and 6 from J; bases not matched to a gene: 13. DNA of the CDR3: TGTGCCAGTATGCGACTAGCGGGAGAGCCTTTGAGCGAGCAGTACTTC. Its protein product is CASMRLAGEPLSEQYF.

This chain connects TRBV28 to TRBJ1-4; D remains unclear. V was clipped by 7 bases and J by 3 bases, with 15 bases between them. CDR3 size: 15 residues. Germline lookup yields CDR1 MDHEN and CDR2 SYDVKM. For the CDR3, the DNA is TGTGCCAGCAAAGCGAGGCGTAGTGCTAATGAAAAACTGTTTTTT. Translated: CASKARRSANEKLFF.

This clone has just a few counts. The chain couples TRBV27 to TRBJ2-2; D is undetermined. The germline V gene has CDR1 MNHEY and CDR2 SMNVEV (reference sequence). Trimming cost V 3 bases and J 5 bases, with 10 bases left between them. CDR3 length: 14 amino acids. CDR3 DNA: TGTGCCAGCAGTTTTGCCGACCGTACCGGGGAGCTGTTTTTT. This codes for CASSFADRTGELFF.

The rearrangement links TRBV6-5 to TRBJ2-2; TRBD1 matches 7 bases. The CDR3 runs 15 residues. Germline lookup yields CDR1 MNHEY and CDR2 SVGAGI. After removal of 6 bases from V and 4 bases from J, the junction contained 8 bases not matched to a gene. The CDR3 nucleotides read TGTGCCAGCAGCACCGGGACAGTGATCACCGGGGAGCTGTTTTTT. Its protein is CASSTGTVITGELFF.

This chain uses TRBV27 with TRBJ2-5; TRBD1 aligns across 7 bases. The V gene end was trimmed by 6 bases and the J gene end by 5 bases; junction bases not matched to a gene: 9. CDR3 length equals 14 residues. CDR1 and CDR2 (germline): MNHEY, SMNVEV (reference sequence). CDR3 region: CASRLSGGWETQYF. The CDR3 DNA sequence: TGTGCCAGCAGACTTTCAGGGGGTTGGGAGACCCAGTACTTC.

This chain connects TRBV10-1 to TRBJ1-4, with D perhaps TRBD1 (5 bases). The CDR3 runs 17 residues. Looked up from germline, CDR1 is WNHNN and CDR2 is SYGVQD (reference sequence). V was clipped by 7 bases and J by 7 bases, with 25 bases between them. The CDR3 DNA reads TGCGCCAGCAAGTTACGTCCGGGGGGGGGTTCGGGTGAAAAACTGTTTTTT. Translation gives CASKLRPGGGSGEKLFF.

This chain joins TRBV5-4 and TRBJ1-1, with D hard to call. Germline V CDR1 and CDR2: SGHNT, YYREEE (reference sequence). CDR3 length: 12 residues. Deletions cut 2 bases from V and 6 bases from J, with 8 bases between. CDR3 nucleotide sequence: TGTGCCAGCAGCTTTCTGGGATCTGAAGCTTTCTTT. Translating it yields CASSFLGSEAFF.

The gene calls are TRBV27 and TRBJ1-2, with D possibly being TRBD1 (5 bases). The CDR3 has 13 residues. Germline CDR1 and CDR2: MNHEY and SMNVEV (reference sequence). The V end was cut by 1 base, the J end by 9 bases, with 12 bases between. The CDR3 region has the DNA TGTGCCAGCAGTTTATGGGCAGGGCAAAGCTACACCTTC. This encodes CASSLWAGQSYTF.

This clone has a handful of counts. The V gene is TRBV30, the J gene TRBJ1-1; D remains ambiguous. V was clipped by 3 bases and J by 5 bases, with 13 bases between them. The CDR3 is 13 amino acids. CDR1 GTSNPN and CDR2 SVGIG come from the germline V gene (reference sequence). The CDR3 spells CAWSQASMTEAFF. The CDR3, as DNA: TGTGCCTGGAGCCAGGCGTCTATGACTGAAGCTTTCTTT.

A note on this clone: The sample contains more than one DNA sequence encoding this CDR3. The chain links TRBV7-9 to TRBJ2-1, with a weak D call TRBD1 (6 bases). CDR1 is SEHNR and CDR2 is FQNEAQ in the germline V gene (reference sequence). V was clipped by 5 bases and J by 7 bases, with 9 bases between them. CDR3 length: 12 residues. The CDR3 region has the DNA TGTGCCAGCAGCCCGGACAGTAATGAGCAGTTCTTC. Translation gives CASSPDSNEQFF.

The chain is built from TRBV12-5 and TRBJ2-5; D might be TRBD1 (6 bases). Germline V gene sequence: CDR1 LGHNT, CDR2 FRNRAP. V was cut by 0 bases and J by 5 bases, with 10 bases left in between. The CDR3 loop spans 14 amino acids. The CDR3 region has the DNA TGTGCTAGTGGTTTGGTACGCCAGGGGGAGACCCAGTACTTC. It codes for CASGLVRQGETQYF.